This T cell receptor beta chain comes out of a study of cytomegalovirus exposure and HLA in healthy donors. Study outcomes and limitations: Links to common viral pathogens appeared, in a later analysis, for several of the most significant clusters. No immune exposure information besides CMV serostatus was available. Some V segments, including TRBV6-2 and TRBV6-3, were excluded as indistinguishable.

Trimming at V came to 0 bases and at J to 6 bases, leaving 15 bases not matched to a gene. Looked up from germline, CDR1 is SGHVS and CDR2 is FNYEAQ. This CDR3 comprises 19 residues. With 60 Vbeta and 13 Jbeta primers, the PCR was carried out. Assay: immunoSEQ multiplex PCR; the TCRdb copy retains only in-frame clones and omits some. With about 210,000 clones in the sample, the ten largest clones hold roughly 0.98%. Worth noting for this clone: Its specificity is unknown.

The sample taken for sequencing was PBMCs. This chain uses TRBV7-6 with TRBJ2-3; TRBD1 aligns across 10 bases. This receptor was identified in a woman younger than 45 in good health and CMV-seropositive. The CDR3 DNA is TGTGCCAGCAGCTTAGCCGTTCTGTTAGGGACAGGGGTCCAGGATACGCAGTATTTT. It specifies CASSLAVLLGTGVQDTQYF.